This T cell receptor beta chain was sequenced for a study of cytomegalovirus exposure and HLA in healthy donors. Study context: An early data release held some 89 million unique TCRs from HLA-typed donors. Study results and caveats: Listed as cytomegalovirus-associated were approximately 160 TCR beta chains. In a later analysis, at a false discovery rate of 0.05, fewer than 20,000 TCR beta sequences matched HLA alleles.

The PCR ran on 60 Vbeta and 13 Jbeta primers. Original analysis: Later, an analysis found 75 million to 100 million unique TCR beta chains, and about 10 million of these were shared. TCRdb's copy holds only in-frame clones and misses some; the assay was immunoSEQ multiplex PCR. V, J and clone size reflect that table, while D and trimming were determined from the DNA. The sample comprises about 95,000 clones, approximately 77% of which are singletons, and approximately 4.4% rests with the top ten. Germline-derived CDR1 and CDR2 are SGHNT and YYREEE (reference sequence). Trimming cost V 5 bases and J 4 bases, with 18 bases left between them. The CDR3 has 15 amino acids. Regarding this clone: Its antigen is as yet unknown.

This clonotype was obtained from a woman aged 40 to 50 in good health and CMV-seronegative. The rearrangement uses TRBV5-4 and TRBJ1-1; TRBD1 is a possible D gene (6 bases). The sample taken for sequencing was PBMCs. The CDR3 region is CASSSSVGGGTEAFF. DNA for the CDR3: TGTGCCAGCAGTTCCTCGGTTGGGGGCGGCACTGAAGCTTTCTTT.